The source of this TCR beta chain is a study of circulating CD8 cells and anti-PD-1 response in melanoma (dated by TCRdb to 2020 to 2022). For context, the study as a whole: Patients received nivolumab intravenously at 3 mg/kg every 2 weeks. Of the 13 patients in the melanoma cohort, seven received anti-PD-1 as first-line therapy and six had prior targeted therapy or immunotherapy. Responders were defined as patients showing complete or partial responses, and non-responders as patients showing stable or progressive disease (RECIST v1.1). A total of 11 melanoma patients were included in the TCR repertoire analysis, 4 of them responders and 7 non-responders. In on-treatment samples, a biotinylated anti-human IgG4 antibody was used to detect PD-1. General study outcomes and caveats: The cohort mixed treatment-naive and previously treated patients, which the authors noted could influence results. The published TCR repertoire comparisons used only baseline and M1 samples from a small cohort with few responders. Because material was limited, most experiments were generally run without replicates. Between subsets, repertoires were largely private, with fewer than 7% of TRB clonotypes shared at M1, and the highest sharing was seen between DPOS and TIGIT. Since no tumor material could be accessed, the researchers instead assessed tumor reactivity using peptide assays on expanded sorted subsets. The DNEG repertoire had the highest diversity, the PD-1 and DPOS repertoires had similar and higher clonality, and the TIGIT repertoires had the lowest diversity.

The sequencer was a NextSeq 500. Starting from around 15 ng of total RNA, TCR libraries were made with the QIAseq Immune Repertoire RNA Library Kit, Human TCR Panel. TCR libraries were sequenced on an Illumina NextSeq with a Mid Output V2 kit, using asymmetric 261x41 paired-end reads. Every TCR library was diluted down to roughly 4.4 nM, then pooled, denatured and loaded at roughly 0.93 pM. In the authors' own workflow: TCR FASTQ files were processed in the QIAGEN GeneGlobe Data Analysis Center, with downstream analysis in R 3.5.2. Clonality was calculated as one minus the Shannon entropy normalized by the log of the number of unique productive sequences. TRA or TRB clonotypes differing in abundance between baseline and M1 were identified within each subset by Fisher exact tests at 5% FDR. Differentially abundant clonotypes were categorized as emerging, expanding, contracting or non-expanding/contracting. Morisita's overlap index was used to measure how much repertoires overlapped between patients. In TCRdb, the public reads were trimmed at Q25 with fastp and aligned with MiXCR, with productive beta chains retained. Identical CDR3 protein sequences are pooled into one entry, listed with their most common genes and DNA. The V and J calls here are based on TCRdb, not the publication. This sample has about 540 distinct CDR3 sequences in its table, and approximately 4% of those were observed once. About 20% of the sample belongs to the ten largest clones.

Using a BD FACSAria II cell sorter, four subsets defined by PD-1 and/or TIGIT were sorted from live CD3+CD8+TCRalphabeta+ cells. Circulating CD8 T cells were sorted into four subsets by PD-1 and TIGIT expression to characterize their relevance to anti-PD-1 therapy response. Both TCR alpha and TCR beta chains were sequenced from each sorted CD8 T-cell subset. Peripheral blood was drawn before the first anti-PD-1 injection and after two and four injections. Ficoll gradient centrifugation was used to isolate PBMCs immediately. Until use, PBMCs were cryopreserved in liquid nitrogen in RPMI containing roughly 22% FCS and about 10% DMSO. After thawing, PBMCs were stained with a viability dye plus antibodies against CD3, CD8alpha, TCRalphabeta, PD-1 and TIGIT. Total RNA was extracted with the RNeasy Kit, and every sample reached a RIN above 7. Compared with the rest of its sample, this clonotype is large (0.1 to 1%). No cognate antigen has been identified for it. The sample holds no much larger clone one base away, and base qualities are not on file.

Trimming removed 3 bases from V and 2 bases from J; the gene matches leave 4 bases unexplained. The germline V gene (reference sequence) supplies CDR1 SGHAT and CDR2 FQDESV. The CDR3 holds 15 amino acids from the cysteine to the phenylalanine. Kept here is only the CDR3 DNA, which spans 45 bases and is read in frame from base 1. This specimen was CD8+ T cells from PBMCs, taken at baseline or after one month of anti-PD-1 therapy (not recorded which). The TCR was taken from a human donor with melanoma. The chain uses TRBV11-1 and TRBJ2-1; 7 central nucleotides agree with TRBD2. The DNA reads TGTGCCAGCAGCTTCCATGCGGGAGCCTACAATGAGCAGTTCTTC. Its coded protein is CASSFHAGAYNEQFF.